The rows below give T cell receptor beta chains drawn from one sample of a study of blood T cell repertoires in COVID-19. Assay used: immunoSEQ multiplex PCR; TCRdb lists only in-frame clones, some missing. The repertoire has under 110,000 clones, roughly 92% of them found once; the top ten carry roughly 5.6%. Sequencing used peripheral blood. These receptor sequences come from a man aged 50-59 years with active COVID-19. CDR3s include the opening cysteine and the closing phenylalanine or tryptophan. The order of the fields is CDR3 DNA, CDR3 protein, clone size, V gene, D gene, J gene. The D gene is left open where the match is weak. The listing skips clone size in some rows; elsewhere it reads once, few, many or a size class.

CDR3nt: TGTGCCAGCAGGCCTAGCGGGGCTACCTACGAGCAGTACTTC
CDR3aa: CASRPSGATYEQYF
abundance: -
v_gene: TRBV5-6
d_gene: TRBD2
j_gene: TRBJ2-7

CDR3nt: TGTGCCATCAGTGAGTCGGTACGACGGGGTGAAAAACTGTTTTTT
CDR3aa: CAISESVRRGEKLFF
abundance: -
v_gene: TRBV10-3
d_gene: -
j_gene: TRBJ1-4

CDR3nt: TGTGCCAGCAGTAGACTAGCGGGATCAGATACGCAGTATTTT
CDR3aa: CASSRLAGSDTQYF
abundance: -
v_gene: TRBV2
d_gene: TRBD2
j_gene: TRBJ2-3

CDR3nt: TGTGCCAGCAGCATGGGACAGAACTCTGGAAACACCATATATTTT
CDR3aa: CASSMGQNSGNTIYF
abundance: -
v_gene: TRBV11-2
d_gene: TRBD1
j_gene: TRBJ1-3

CDR3nt: TGTGCCTGGCGCCAGGGGAACACTGAAGCTTTCTTT
CDR3aa: CAWRQGNTEAFF
abundance: few
v_gene: TRBV30
d_gene: -
j_gene: TRBJ1-1

CDR3nt: TGTGCCAGCAGCGGGACAGGGGGGAGTCAGCCCCAGCATTTT
CDR3aa: CASSGTGGSQPQHF
abundance: -
v_gene: TRBV3-1/TRBV3-2
d_gene: TRBD1
j_gene: TRBJ1-5

CDR3nt: TGTGCCAGCAGCCCCCCCCACAGGGATCGCACCGGGGAGCTGTTTTTT
CDR3aa: CASSPPHRDRTGELFF
abundance: -
v_gene: TRBV3-1/TRBV3-2
d_gene: -
j_gene: TRBJ2-2

CDR3nt: TGTGCCAGCAGTTTCAGACCGGCGGGGGAATCAGCTTTCTTT
CDR3aa: CASSFRPAGESAFF
abundance: -
v_gene: TRBV2
d_gene: -
j_gene: TRBJ1-1

CDR3nt: TGTGCCAGCTCACCACCAGCGGGAGGGCCAGGCAATGAGCAGTTCTTC
CDR3aa: CASSPPAGGPGNEQFF
abundance: -
v_gene: TRBV18
d_gene: TRBD2
j_gene: TRBJ2-1

CDR3nt: TGTGCCAGCTCACCAGTAAAGGCGGAGCATGAAAAACTGTTTTTT
CDR3aa: CASSPVKAEHEKLFF
abundance: once
v_gene: TRBV18
d_gene: -
j_gene: TRBJ1-4

CDR3nt: TGTGCCAGCAGCCTGACGACTAGCGGGAGTTATTTCTACGAGCAGTACTTC
CDR3aa: CASSLTTSGSYFYEQYF
abundance: -
v_gene: TRBV27
d_gene: TRBD2
j_gene: TRBJ2-7

CDR3nt: TGTGCCAGCAGCTTGATAGCGGGGTACAATGAGCAGTTCTTC
CDR3aa: CASSLIAGYNEQFF
abundance: -
v_gene: TRBV5-6
d_gene: TRBD2
j_gene: TRBJ2-1

CDR3nt: TGTGCCAGCAGGGGGACAGGCAAAGGGGACACTGAAGCTTTCTTT
CDR3aa: CASRGTGKGDTEAFF
abundance: -
v_gene: TRBV27
d_gene: TRBD1
j_gene: TRBJ1-1

CDR3nt: TGCGCCAGCAGCTTGGATCCGGGGTCCCTTGGAAACACCATATATTTT
CDR3aa: CASSLDPGSLGNTIYF
abundance: -
v_gene: TRBV5-1
d_gene: -
j_gene: TRBJ1-3

CDR3nt: TGTGCCAGCTCACCAGACAGAGATACGCAGTATTTT
CDR3aa: CASSPDRDTQYF
abundance: once
v_gene: TRBV18
d_gene: -
j_gene: TRBJ2-3

CDR3nt: TGTGCCAGCAGCTTGGACAGCTCCTACAATGAGCAGTTCTTC
CDR3aa: CASSLDSSYNEQFF
abundance: once
v_gene: TRBV7-9
d_gene: -
j_gene: TRBJ2-1

CDR3nt: TGTGCCAGCAGTGAAGCGGCGGGGACAGGGCACAATCAGCCCCAGCATTTT
CDR3aa: CASSEAAGTGHNQPQHF
abundance: few
v_gene: TRBV6-1
d_gene: TRBD1
j_gene: TRBJ1-5

CDR3nt: TGTGCCACCGTTACAGGGGAAATTTCGCCCTACGAGCAGTACTTC
CDR3aa: CATVTGEISPYEQYF
abundance: -
v_gene: TRBV24-1
d_gene: TRBD1
j_gene: TRBJ2-7

CDR3nt: TGTGCCAGCAGTGACGTATGGACAGGGGGCGTGACCACAGATACGCAGTATTTT
CDR3aa: CASSDVWTGGVTTDTQYF
abundance: -
v_gene: TRBV6-4
d_gene: TRBD1
j_gene: TRBJ2-3

CDR3nt: TGTGCCAGCGGGACAATCACAGATACGCAGTATTTT
CDR3aa: CASGTITDTQYF
abundance: -
v_gene: TRBV2
d_gene: -
j_gene: TRBJ2-3